The source of this TCR beta chain is a study of blood T cell repertoires in COVID-19. Method: immunoSEQ multiplex PCR; TCRdb's copy keeps in-frame clones and lacks some. The table records some 120,000 clones, 80% of them present only once. The V and J ends lost 8 bases and 10 bases respectively, with 15 bases between them. Germline V gene lookup returns CDR1 MDHEN and CDR2 SYDVKM. This CDR3 spans 12 amino acids. The sample taken for sequencing was peripheral blood. The chain links TRBV28 to TRBJ1-5, with a tentative D call TRBD1 (5 bases). The sequence was obtained from a man between 65 and 79 years old with acute or convalescent COVID-19. DNA of the CDR3: TGTGCCAGCCGGGACGGGGGGACCCCCCAGCATTTT. Amino acids: CASRDGGTPQHF.